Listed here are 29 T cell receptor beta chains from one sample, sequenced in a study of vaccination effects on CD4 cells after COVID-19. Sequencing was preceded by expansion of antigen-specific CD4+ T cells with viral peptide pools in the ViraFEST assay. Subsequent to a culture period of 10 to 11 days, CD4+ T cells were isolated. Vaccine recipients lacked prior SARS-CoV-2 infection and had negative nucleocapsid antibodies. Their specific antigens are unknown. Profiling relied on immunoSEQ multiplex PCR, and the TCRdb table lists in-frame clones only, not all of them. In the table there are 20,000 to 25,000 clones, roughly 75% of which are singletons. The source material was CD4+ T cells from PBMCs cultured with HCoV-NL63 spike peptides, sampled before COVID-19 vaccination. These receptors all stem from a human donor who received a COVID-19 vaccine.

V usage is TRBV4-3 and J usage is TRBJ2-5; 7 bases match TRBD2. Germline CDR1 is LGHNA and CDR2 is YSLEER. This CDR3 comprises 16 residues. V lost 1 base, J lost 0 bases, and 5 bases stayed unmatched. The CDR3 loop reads CASSQGLLADQETQYF. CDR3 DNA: TGCGCCAGCAGCCAAGGGTTGCTAGCGGACCAAGAGACCCAGTACTTC.

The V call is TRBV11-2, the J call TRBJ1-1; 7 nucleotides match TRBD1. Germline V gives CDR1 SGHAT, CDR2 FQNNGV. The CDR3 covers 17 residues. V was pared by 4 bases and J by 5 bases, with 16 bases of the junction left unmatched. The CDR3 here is CASSSDRIRQWGTEAFF. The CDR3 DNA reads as TGTGCCAGCAGCTCGGACAGGATCCGACAATGGGGGACTGAAGCTTTCTTT. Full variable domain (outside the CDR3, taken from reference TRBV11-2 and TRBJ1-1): EAGVAQSPRYKIIEKRQSVAFWCNPISGHATLYWYQQILGQGPKLLIQFQNNGVVDDSQLPKDRFSAERLKGVDSTLKIQPAKLEDSAVYLCASSSDRIRQWGTEAFFGQGTRLTVV.

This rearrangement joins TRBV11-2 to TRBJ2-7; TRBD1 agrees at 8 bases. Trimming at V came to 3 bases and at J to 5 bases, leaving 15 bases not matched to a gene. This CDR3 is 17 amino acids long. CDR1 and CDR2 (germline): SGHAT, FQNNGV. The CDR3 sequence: CASSFSLQGAKVDEQYF. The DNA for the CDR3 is TGTGCCAGCAGCTTCAGTTTGCAGGGGGCGAAAGTCGACGAGCAGTACTTC.

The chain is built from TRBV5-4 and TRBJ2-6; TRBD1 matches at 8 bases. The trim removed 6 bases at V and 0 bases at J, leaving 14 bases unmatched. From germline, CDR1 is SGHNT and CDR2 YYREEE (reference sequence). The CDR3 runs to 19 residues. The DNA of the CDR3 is TGTGCCAGCACCGATTTAGACAGGGGCCTAACCTCTGGGGCCAACGTCCTGACTTTC. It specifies CASTDLDRGLTSGANVLTF.

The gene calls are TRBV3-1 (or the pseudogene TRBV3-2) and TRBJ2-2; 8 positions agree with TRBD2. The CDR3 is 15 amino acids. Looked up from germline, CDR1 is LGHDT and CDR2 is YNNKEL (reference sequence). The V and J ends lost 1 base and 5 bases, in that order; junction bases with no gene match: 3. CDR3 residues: CASSQAGRATGELFF. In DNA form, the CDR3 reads TGTGCCAGCAGCCAAGCCGGGAGGGCAACCGGGGAGCTGTTTTTT.

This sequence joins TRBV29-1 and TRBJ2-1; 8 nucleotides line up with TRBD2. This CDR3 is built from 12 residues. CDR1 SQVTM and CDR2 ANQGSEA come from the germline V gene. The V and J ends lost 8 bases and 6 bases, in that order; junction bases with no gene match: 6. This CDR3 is CSFSGITNEQFF. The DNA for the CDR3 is TGCAGCTTTAGCGGGATTACCAATGAGCAGTTCTTC.

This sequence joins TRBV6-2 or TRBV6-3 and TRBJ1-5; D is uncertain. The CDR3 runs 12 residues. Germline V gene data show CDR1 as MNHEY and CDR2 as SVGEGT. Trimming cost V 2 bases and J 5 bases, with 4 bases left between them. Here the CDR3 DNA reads TGTGCCAGCAGTTACGGGGATCAGCCCCAGCATTTT. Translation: CASSYGDQPQHF.

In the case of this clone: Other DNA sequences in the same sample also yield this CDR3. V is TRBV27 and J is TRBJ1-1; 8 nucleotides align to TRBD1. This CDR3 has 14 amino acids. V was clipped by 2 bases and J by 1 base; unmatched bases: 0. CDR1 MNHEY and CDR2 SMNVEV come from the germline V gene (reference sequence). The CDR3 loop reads CASSLGQGNTEAFF. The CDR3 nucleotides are TGTGCCAGCAGTTTAGGACAGGGGAACACTGAAGCTTTCTTT.

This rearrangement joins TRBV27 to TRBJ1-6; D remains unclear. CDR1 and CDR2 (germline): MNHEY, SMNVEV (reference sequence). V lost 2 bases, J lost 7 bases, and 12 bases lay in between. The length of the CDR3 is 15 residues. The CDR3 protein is CASSLRALRNSPLHF. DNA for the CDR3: TGTGCCAGCAGTTTACGGGCTCTGAGGAATTCACCCCTCCACTTT.

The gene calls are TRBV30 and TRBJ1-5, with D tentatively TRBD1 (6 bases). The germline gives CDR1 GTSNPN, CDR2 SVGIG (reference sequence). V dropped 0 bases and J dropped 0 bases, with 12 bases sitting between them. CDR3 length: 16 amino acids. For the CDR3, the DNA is TGTGCCTGGAGTGTAGGGGGTCAATATAGCAATCAGCCCCAGCATTTT. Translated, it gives CAWSVGGQYSNQPQHF.

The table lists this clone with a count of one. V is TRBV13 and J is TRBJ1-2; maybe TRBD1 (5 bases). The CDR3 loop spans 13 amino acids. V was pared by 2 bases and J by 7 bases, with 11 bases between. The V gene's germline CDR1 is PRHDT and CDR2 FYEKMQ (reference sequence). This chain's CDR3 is CASSLPRRGGYTF. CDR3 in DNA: TGTGCCAGCAGCTTACCCAGGAGGGGTGGCTACACCTTC. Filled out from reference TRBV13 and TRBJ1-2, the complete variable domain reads AAGVIQSPRHLIKEKRETATLKCYPIPRHDTVYWYQQGPGQDPQFLISFYEKMQSDKGSIPDRFSAQQFSDYHSELNMSSLELGDSALYFCASSLPRRGGYTFGSGTRLTVV.

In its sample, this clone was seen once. CDR3 region: CASGRQVNTEAFF. The CDR3 DNA reads as TGTGCCAGCGGACGGCAAGTGAACACTGAAGCTTTCTTT. The genes are TRBV6-5 and TRBJ1-1; D uncertain. Germline V gives CDR1 MNHEY, CDR2 SVGAGI. V was pared by 8 bases and J by 0 bases, with 10 bases between. The CDR3 has 13 amino acids.

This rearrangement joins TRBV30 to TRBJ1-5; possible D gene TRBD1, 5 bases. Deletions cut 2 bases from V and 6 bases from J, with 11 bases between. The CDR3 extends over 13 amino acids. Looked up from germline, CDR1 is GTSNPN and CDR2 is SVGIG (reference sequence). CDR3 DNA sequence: TGTGCCTGGAGTTCGGCGGGGGTTCAGCCCCAGCATTTT. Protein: CAWSSAGVQPQHF.

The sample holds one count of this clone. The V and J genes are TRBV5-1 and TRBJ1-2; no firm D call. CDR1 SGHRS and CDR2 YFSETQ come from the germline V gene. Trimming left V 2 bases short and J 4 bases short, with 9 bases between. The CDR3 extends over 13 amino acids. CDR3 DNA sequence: TGCGCCAGCAGCTTTTCTGGCGGCTATGGCTACACCTTC. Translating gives CASSFSGGYGYTF.

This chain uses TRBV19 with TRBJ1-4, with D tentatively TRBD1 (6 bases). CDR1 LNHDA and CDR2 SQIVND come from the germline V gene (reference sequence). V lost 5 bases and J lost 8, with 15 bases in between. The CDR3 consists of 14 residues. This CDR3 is CASSDRGGWEKLFF. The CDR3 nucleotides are TGTGCCAGTAGTGACCGAGGGGGGTGGGAAAAACTGTTTTTT.

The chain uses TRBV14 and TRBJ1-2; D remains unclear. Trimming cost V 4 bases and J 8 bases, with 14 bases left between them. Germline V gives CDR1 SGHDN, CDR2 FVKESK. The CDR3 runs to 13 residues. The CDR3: CASSPTPQYGYTF. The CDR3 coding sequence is TGTGCCAGCAGCCCCACCCCCCAGTACGGCTACACCTTC.

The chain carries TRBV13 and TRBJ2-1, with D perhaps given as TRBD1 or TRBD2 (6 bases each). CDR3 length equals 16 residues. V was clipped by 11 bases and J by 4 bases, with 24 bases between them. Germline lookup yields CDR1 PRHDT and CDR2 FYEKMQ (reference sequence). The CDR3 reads CAGARGGTPIYNEQFF. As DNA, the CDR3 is TGTGCCGGAGCCCGAGGGGGGACCCCGATTTACAATGAGCAGTTCTTC.

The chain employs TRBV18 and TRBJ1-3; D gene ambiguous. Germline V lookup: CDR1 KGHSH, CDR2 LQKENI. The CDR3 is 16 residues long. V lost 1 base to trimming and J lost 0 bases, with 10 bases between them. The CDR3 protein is CASSPQGLLSGNTIYF. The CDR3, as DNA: TGTGCCAGCTCACCACAAGGGCTGCTCTCTGGAAACACCATATATTTT. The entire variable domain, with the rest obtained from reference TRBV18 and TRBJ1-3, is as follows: NAGVMQNPRHLVRRRGQEARLRCSPMKGHSHVYWYRQLPEEGLKFMVYLQKENIIDESGMPKERFSAEFPKEGPSILRIQQVVRGDSAAYFCASSPQGLLSGNTIYFGEGSWLTVV.

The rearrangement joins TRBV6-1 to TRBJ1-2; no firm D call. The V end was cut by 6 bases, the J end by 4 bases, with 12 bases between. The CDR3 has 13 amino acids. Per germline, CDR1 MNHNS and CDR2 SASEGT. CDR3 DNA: TGTGCCAGCAGCTACCAGACCGGCTATGGCTACACCTTC. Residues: CASSYQTGYGYTF.

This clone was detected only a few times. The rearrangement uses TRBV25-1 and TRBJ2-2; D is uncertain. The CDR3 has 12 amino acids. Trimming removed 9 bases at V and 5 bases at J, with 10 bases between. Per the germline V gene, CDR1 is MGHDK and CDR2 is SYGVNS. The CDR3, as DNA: TGTGCCAGTATTGATATGACCGGGGAGCTGTTTTTT. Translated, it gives CASIDMTGELFF.

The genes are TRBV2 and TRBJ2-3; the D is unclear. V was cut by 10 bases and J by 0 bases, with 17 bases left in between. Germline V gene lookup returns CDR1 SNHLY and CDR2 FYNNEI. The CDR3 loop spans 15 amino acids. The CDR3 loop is CANKVLRQSTDTQYF. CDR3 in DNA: TGTGCCAACAAGGTGCTGAGGCAGAGCACAGATACGCAGTATTTT.

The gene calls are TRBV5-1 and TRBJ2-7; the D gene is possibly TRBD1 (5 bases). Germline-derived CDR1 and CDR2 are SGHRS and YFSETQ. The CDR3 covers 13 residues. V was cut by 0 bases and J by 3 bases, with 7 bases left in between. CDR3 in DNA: TGCGCCAGCAGCTTGGCAAGGGGCTACGAGCAGTACTTC. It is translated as CASSLARGYEQYF.

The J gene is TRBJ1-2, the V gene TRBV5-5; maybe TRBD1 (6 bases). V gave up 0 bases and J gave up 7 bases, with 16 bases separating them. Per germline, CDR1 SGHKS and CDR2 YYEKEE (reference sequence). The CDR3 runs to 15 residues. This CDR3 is CASSLDVGAPGGYTF. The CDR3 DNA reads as TGTGCCAGCAGCTTGGATGTGGGGGCCCCCGGTGGCTACACCTTC.

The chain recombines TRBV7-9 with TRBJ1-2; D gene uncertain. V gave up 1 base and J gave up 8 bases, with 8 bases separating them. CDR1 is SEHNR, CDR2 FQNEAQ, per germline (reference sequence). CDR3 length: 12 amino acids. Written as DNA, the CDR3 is TGTGCCAGCAGCTTAGAGTCAGCGGGCTACACCTTC. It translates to CASSLESAGYTF.

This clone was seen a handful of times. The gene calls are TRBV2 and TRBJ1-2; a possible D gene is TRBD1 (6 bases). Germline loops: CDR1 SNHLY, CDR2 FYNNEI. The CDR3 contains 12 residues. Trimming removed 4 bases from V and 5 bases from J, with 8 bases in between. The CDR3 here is CASSAGTYGYTF. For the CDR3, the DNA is TGTGCCAGCAGTGCGGGGACATATGGCTACACCTTC.

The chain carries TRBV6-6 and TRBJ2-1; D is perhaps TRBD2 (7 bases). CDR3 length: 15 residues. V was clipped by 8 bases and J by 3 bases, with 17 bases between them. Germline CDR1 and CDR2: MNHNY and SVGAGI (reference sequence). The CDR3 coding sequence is TGTGCCAGCCTACTCCCGGGGGGCCTCTACAATGAGCAGTTCTTC. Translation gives CASLLPGGLYNEQFF.

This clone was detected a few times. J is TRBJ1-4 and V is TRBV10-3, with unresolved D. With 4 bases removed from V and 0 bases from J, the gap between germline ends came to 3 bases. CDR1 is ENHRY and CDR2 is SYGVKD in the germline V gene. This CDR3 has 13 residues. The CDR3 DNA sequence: TGTGCCATCAGTGTCGCAACTAATGAAAAACTGTTTTTT. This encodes CAISVATNEKLFF.

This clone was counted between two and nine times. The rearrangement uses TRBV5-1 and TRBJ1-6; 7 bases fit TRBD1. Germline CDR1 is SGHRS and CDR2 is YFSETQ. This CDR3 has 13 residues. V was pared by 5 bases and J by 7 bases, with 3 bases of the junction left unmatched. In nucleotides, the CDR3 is TGCGCCAGCAGTCAGGGGGGGAATTCACCCCTCCACTTT. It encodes CASSQGGNSPLHF. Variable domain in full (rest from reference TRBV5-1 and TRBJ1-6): KAGVTQTPRYLIKTRGQQVTLSCSPISGHRSVSWYQQTPGQGLQFLFEYFSETQRNKGNFPGRFSGRQFSNSRSEMNVSTLELGDSALYLCASSQGGNSPLHFGNGTRLTVT.

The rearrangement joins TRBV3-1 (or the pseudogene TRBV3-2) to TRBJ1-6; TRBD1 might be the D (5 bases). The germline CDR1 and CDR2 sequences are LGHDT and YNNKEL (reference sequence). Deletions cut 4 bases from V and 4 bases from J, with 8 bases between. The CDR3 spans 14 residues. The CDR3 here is CASSLDSYNSPLHF. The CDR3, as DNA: TGTGCCAGCAGCCTTGACAGTTATAATTCACCCCTCCACTTT.